This TCR beta chain was sequenced for a study of blood T cell repertoires in COVID-19. Background on the study: Samples representing acute and convalescent COVID-19 were sourced from the United States, Italy and Spain. T cells, B-cell-depleted T cells, or PBMCs supplied cDNA or gDNA.

CDR1 is LNHNV and CDR2 is YYDKDF in the germline V gene (reference sequence). V lost 2 bases, J lost 2 bases, and 5 bases stayed unmatched. CDR3 length: 16 amino acids. Original methodology: From reference gene primer amplification, estimates of nucleated cell counts were derived. Only in-frame clones appear in the TCRdb table, and some are missing; sequencing was by immunoSEQ multiplex PCR. The DNA was the basis for D and trimming; V, J and clone size are from that table. The data contain roughly 41,000 clones, about 88% of them singletons. This clone was seen once. The material sequenced was peripheral blood. The sequence was collected from a man aged 55 to 70 with active COVID-19. This sequence joins TRBV15 and TRBJ1-5; 8 nucleotides agree with TRBD1. CDR3 nucleotide sequence: TGTGCCACCAGCAGACCCCCAGGGGGCGGCAATCAGCCCCAGCATTTT. It yields the protein CATSRPPGGGNQPQHF.